Presented here are 15 T cell receptor beta chains from one specimen sequenced in a study of shared clonotypes between healthy human individuals. The protocol was immunoSEQ multiplex PCR, while the TCRdb copy is restricted to in-frame clones and leaves out a portion. Among roughly 2.5 million clones listed, about 92% were seen once. The sequenced sample consisted of naive CD4+ T cells sorted from blood. Documented subset: CD45RA+ positively selected. The receptor source for this set is a man aged 18-30 years in good health.

The V and J genes are TRBV5-1 and TRBJ2-4, with 7 bases that match TRBD2. From germline, CDR1 is SGHRS and CDR2 YFSETQ. The V segment lost 4 bases and the J segment 0 bases; nucleotides outside the gene matches: 25. The length of the CDR3 is 22 residues. CDR3 region: CASSPGGWVTPEGILAKNIQYF. In DNA, the CDR3 is TGCGCCAGCAGCCCGGGAGGATGGGTAACGCCGGAGGGTATACTAGCCAAAAACATTCAGTACTTC.

This sequence joins TRBV28 and TRBJ1-3; D is perhaps TRBD1 (5 bases). Trimming took off 6 bases at V and 4 bases at J, with 16 bases between the two ends. The CDR3 runs to 15 residues. Looked up from germline, CDR1 is MDHEN and CDR2 is SYDVKM. The DNA for the CDR3 is TGTGCCAGCAGAAATTTCCGAGACAGAGGAAACACCATATATTTT. Translated, it gives CASRNFRDRGNTIYF.

The chain uses TRBV27 and TRBJ2-1, with D possibly TRBD2 on 6 matching bases. CDR3 length: 15 amino acids. Trimming cost V 4 bases and J 7 bases, with 17 bases left between them. Germline V gene data show CDR1 as MNHEY and CDR2 as SMNVEV (reference sequence). The DNA of the CDR3 is TGTGCCAGCAGTTCCCTAGCGACTATAGTAAATGAGCAGTTCTTC. Residues: CASSSLATIVNEQFF.

J is TRBJ1-5 and V is TRBV4-1; TRBD1 agrees at 9 bases. Unmatched junction bases numbered 4, after V lost 0 bases and J lost 4 bases. The V gene's germline CDR1 is MGHRA and CDR2 YSYEKL. This CDR3 region has 16 residues. The CDR3 spells CASSQDRTGENQPQHF. The CDR3 DNA reads TGCGCCAGCAGCCAAGATAGGACAGGGGAGAATCAGCCCCAGCATTTT.

The CDR3 sequence: CASSPGGAGYTEAFF. CDR3 nucleotide sequence: TGTGCCAGCAGCCCGGGTGGGGCGGGCTACACTGAAGCTTTCTTT. V and J are TRBV5-4 and TRBJ1-1, with D perhaps matching TRBD1 (5 bases). This CDR3 comprises 15 residues. CDR1 is SGHNT and CDR2 is YYREEE in the germline V gene (reference sequence). Deletions cut 4 bases from V and 3 bases from J, with 16 bases between.

The V and J genes are TRBV11-2 and TRBJ1-1; no definite D call. CDR1 is SGHAT, CDR2 FQNNGV, per germline. Trimming left V 5 bases short and J 1 base short, with 11 bases between. The CDR3 contains 14 residues. The CDR3 reads CASSKPRANTEAFF. The CDR3 DNA sequence: TGTGCCAGCAGCAAACCTAGGGCGAACACTGAAGCTTTCTTT.

The rearrangement links TRBV5-6 to TRBJ1-4; the D is unclear. The CDR3 has 13 residues. Deletions cut 3 bases from V and 5 bases from J, with 8 bases between. CDR1 is SGHDT and CDR2 is YYEEEE in the germline V gene. In nucleotides, the CDR3 is TGTGCCAGCAGCTCCTATCTCAATGAAAAACTGTTTTTT. This encodes CASSSYLNEKLFF.

This clone occurred once. This CDR3 is also generated by other DNA sequences in the sample. The chain links TRBV5-1 to TRBJ1-1; D is uncertain. Trimming pared 0 bases from V and 1 base from J, leaving 10 bases between. The CDR3 length is 15 residues. Germline-derived CDR1 and CDR2 are SGHRS and YFSETQ. CDR3 protein: CASSLEGVKNTEAFF. The CDR3 coding sequence is TGCGCCAGCAGCTTGGAGGGAGTCAAGAACACTGAAGCTTTCTTT.

The chain uses TRBV19 and TRBJ1-4; D call uncertain. The V gene lost 5 bases and the J gene lost 11 bases, with 15 bases spanning the gap. The CDR3 has 13 residues. In germline, CDR1 is LNHDA, CDR2 SQIVND (reference sequence). The CDR3 loop is CASSAPGERKLFF. The CDR3 region has the DNA TGTGCCAGTAGTGCGCCGGGAGAAAGGAAACTGTTTTTT. The full variable domain, rest sourced from reference TRBV19 and TRBJ1-4, is DGGITQSPKYLFRKEGQNVTLSCEQNLNHDAMYWYRQDPGQGLRLIYYSQIVNDFQKGDIAEGYSVSREKKESFPLTVTSAQKNPTAFYLCASSAPGERKLFFGSGTQLSVL.

The chain joins TRBV30 to TRBJ1-1; no clear D. This CDR3 comprises 13 residues. The ends were cut back, 4 bases at V and 0 bases at J, with 9 bases in the middle. Germline V gene sequence: CDR1 GTSNPN, CDR2 SVGIG (reference sequence). This chain's CDR3 is CAWNRQVNTEAFF. In DNA, the CDR3 is TGTGCCTGGAACCGGCAGGTGAACACTGAAGCTTTCTTT.

The CDR3 protein is CASSKEWGDRWTGELFF. CDR3 sequence (DNA): TGTGCCAGCAGCAAAGAGTGGGGGGACAGATGGACCGGGGAGCTGTTTTTT. This chain links TRBV21-1 with TRBJ2-2; the D segment call TRBD1 is taken from the table without a DNA check. TRBV21-1 constitutes a pseudogene. The CDR3 spans 17 residues.

This chain links TRBV11-3 with TRBJ2-5; TRBD2 aligns across 10 bases. CDR1 SGHNT and CDR2 YENEEA come from the germline V gene. The CDR3 length is 15 residues. V lost 2 bases, J lost 5 bases, and 5 bases stayed unmatched. As DNA, the CDR3 is TGTGCCAGCAGCTTACCAGCGGGAGGGGGGGAGACCCAGTACTTC. Translating gives CASSLPAGGGETQYF.

The genes are TRBV6-6 and TRBJ1-6, with D hard to call. This CDR3 comprises 11 residues. The germline V and J ends were trimmed by 5 bases and 10 bases, with 6 bases remaining between them. The germline V gene has CDR1 MNHNY and CDR2 SVGAGI (reference sequence). CDR3 coding DNA: TGTGCCAGCAGTACGGGGTCACCCCTCCACTTT. It translates to CASSTGSPLHF.

The J gene is TRBJ1-2, the V gene TRBV28; tentatively, D is TRBD1 (6 bases). Germline V CDR1 and CDR2: MDHEN, SYDVKM. The CDR3 loop spans 14 amino acids. Trimming cost V 2 bases and J 4 bases, with 11 bases left between them. CDR3 sequence reads: CASSLTQGPYGYTF. The DNA for the CDR3 is TGTGCCAGCAGTTTAACGCAGGGGCCCTATGGCTACACCTTC.

The J gene is TRBJ1-5, the V gene TRBV6-6; 9 bases are a match to TRBD1. After removal of 5 bases from V and 5 bases from J, the junction contained 10 bases not matched to a gene. The CDR3 covers 16 residues. Germline CDR1 is MNHNY and CDR2 is SVGAGI (reference sequence). The CDR3 bases are TGTGCCAGCAGTCAACTCGGGGGGACAGGGTATCAGCCCCAGCATTTT. Translated, it gives CASSQLGGTGYQPQHF.